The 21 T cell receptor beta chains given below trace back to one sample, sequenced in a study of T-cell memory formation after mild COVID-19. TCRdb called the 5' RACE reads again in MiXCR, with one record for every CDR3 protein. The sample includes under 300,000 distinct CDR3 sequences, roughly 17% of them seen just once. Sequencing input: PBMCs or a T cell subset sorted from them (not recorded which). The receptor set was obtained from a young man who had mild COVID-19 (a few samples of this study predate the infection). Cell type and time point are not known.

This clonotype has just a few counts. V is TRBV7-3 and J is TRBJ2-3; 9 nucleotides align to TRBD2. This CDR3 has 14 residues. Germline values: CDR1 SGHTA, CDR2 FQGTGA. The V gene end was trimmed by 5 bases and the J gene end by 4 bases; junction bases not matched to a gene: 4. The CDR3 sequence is CASSGGLAADTQYF. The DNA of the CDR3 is TGTGCCAGCAGCGGGGGACTAGCAGCAGATACGCAGTATTTT.

The CDR3: CASSLLGRPGNEKLFF. As DNA, the CDR3 is TGTGCCAGCAGCCTACTAGGACGTCCGGGGAATGAAAAACTGTTTTTT. The chain couples TRBV11-2 to TRBJ1-4; D remains unclear. The CDR3 runs 16 residues. Germline-derived CDR1 and CDR2 are SGHAT and FQNNGV. V gave up 5 bases and J gave up 5 bases, with 18 bases separating them.

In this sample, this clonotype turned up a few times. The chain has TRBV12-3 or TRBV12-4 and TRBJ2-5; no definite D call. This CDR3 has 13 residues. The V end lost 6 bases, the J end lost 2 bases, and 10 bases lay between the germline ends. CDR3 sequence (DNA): TGTGCCAGCAGGAGGAACCCACAAGAGACCCAGTACTTC. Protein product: CASRRNPQETQYF.

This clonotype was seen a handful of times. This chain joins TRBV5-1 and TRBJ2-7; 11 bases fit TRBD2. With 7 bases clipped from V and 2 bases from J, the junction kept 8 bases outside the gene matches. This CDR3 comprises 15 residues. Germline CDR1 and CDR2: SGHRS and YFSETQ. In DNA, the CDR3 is TGCGCCAGCCGACACGTAGCGGGGGGGACCTACGAGCAGTACTTC. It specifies CASRHVAGGTYEQYF.

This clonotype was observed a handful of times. The chain's CDR3 is CASSSSVGSQETQYF. The CDR3 bases are TGTGCCAGCAGCAGCTCTGTGGGGAGCCAAGAGACCCAGTACTTC. The chain recombines TRBV12-3 or TRBV12-4 with TRBJ2-5; a possible D gene is TRBD2 (5 bases). The CDR3 is 15 residues long. V lost 6 bases and J lost 1, with 15 bases in between.

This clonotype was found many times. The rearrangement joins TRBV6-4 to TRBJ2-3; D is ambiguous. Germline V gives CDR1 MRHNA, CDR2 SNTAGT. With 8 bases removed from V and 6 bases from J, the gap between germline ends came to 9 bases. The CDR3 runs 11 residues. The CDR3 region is CASLPNDTQYF. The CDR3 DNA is TGTGCCAGCCTCCCTAATGATACGCAGTATTTT.

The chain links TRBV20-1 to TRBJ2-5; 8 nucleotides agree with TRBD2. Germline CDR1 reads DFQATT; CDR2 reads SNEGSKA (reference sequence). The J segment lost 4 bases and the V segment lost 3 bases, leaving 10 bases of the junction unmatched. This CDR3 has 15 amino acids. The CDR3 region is CSARPGGTGRETQYF. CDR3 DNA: TGCAGTGCTAGGCCGGGGGGGACGGGGCGAGAGACCCAGTACTTC.

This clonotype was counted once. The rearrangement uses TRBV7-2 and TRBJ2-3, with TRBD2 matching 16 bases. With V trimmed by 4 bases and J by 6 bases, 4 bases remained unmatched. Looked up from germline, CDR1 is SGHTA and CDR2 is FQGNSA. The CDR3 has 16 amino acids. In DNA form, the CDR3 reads TGTGCCAGCAGCTCGGGACTAGCGGGGGGGAGCGATACGCAGTATTTT. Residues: CASSSGLAGGSDTQYF.

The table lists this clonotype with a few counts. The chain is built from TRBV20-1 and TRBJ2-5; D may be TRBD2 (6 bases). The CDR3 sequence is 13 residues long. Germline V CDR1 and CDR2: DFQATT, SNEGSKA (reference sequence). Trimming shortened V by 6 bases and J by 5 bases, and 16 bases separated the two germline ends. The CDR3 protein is CSAPVRGTETQYF. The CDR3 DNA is TGCAGTGCCCCGGTACGGGGGACGGAGACCCAGTACTTC.

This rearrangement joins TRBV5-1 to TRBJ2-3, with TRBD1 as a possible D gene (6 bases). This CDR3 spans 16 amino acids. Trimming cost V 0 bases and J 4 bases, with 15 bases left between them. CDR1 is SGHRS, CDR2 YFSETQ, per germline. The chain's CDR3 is CASSLGRTVASDTQYF. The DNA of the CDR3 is TGCGCCAGCAGCTTGGGGCGGACAGTTGCCTCAGATACGCAGTATTTT.

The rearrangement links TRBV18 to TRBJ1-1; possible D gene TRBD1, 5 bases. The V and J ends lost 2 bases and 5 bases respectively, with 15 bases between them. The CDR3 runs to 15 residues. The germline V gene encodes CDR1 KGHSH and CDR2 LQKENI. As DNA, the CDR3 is TGTGCCAGCTCACCAATAACCCTGGGGACGACTGAAGCTTTCTTT. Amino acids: CASSPITLGTTEAFF.

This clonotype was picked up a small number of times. The CDR3 nucleotides are TGTGCCAGCAGCTTAGCTCCCCGGGGATCCTATGGCTACACCTTC. Protein product: CASSLAPRGSYGYTF. The V call is TRBV7-2, the J call TRBJ1-2; D ambiguous. From germline, CDR1 is SGHTA and CDR2 FQGNSA. V was pared by 0 bases and J by 4 bases, with 12 bases between. The CDR3 is made up of 15 amino acids. The full variable domain, rest sourced from reference TRBV7-2 and TRBJ1-2, is GAGVSQSPSNKVTEKGKDVELRCDPISGHTALYWYRQSLGQGLEFLIYFQGNSAPDKSGLPSDRFSAERTGGSVSTLTIQRTQQEDSAVYLCASSLAPRGSYGYTFGSGTRLTVV.

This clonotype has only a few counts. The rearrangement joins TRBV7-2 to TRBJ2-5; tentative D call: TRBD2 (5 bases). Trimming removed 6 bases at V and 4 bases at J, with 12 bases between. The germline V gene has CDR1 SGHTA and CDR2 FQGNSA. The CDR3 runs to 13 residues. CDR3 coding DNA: TGTGCCAGCAGTTGGTCGGGGAGAGAGACCCAGTACTTC. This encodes CASSWSGRETQYF.

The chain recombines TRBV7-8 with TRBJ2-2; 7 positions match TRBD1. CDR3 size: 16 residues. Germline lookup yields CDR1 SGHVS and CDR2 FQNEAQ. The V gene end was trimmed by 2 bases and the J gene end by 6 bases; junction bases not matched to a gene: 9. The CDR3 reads CASSLRIQGSAGELFF. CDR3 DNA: TGTGCCAGCAGCTTACGTATACAGGGGAGCGCCGGGGAGCTGTTTTTT.

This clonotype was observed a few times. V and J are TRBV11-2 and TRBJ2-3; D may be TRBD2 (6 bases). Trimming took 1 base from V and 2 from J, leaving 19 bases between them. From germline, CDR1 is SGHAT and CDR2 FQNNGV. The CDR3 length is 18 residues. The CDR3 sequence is CASSLGVWGGDLTDTQYF. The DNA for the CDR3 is TGTGCCAGCAGCTTAGGGGTTTGGGGCGGGGACCTCACAGATACGCAGTATTTT. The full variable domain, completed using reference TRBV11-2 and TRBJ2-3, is EAGVAQSPRYKIIEKRQSVAFWCNPISGHATLYWYQQILGQGPKLLIQFQNNGVVDDSQLPKDRFSAERLKGVDSTLKIQPAKLEDSAVYLCASSLGVWGGDLTDTQYFGPGTRLTVL.

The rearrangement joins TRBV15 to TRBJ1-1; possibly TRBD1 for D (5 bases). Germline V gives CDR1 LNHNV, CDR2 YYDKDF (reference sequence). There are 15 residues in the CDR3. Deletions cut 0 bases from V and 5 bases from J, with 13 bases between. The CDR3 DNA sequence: TGTGCCACCAGCAGAGATCGGAGGGGCGGTACTGAAGCTTTCTTT. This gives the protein CATSRDRRGGTEAFF.

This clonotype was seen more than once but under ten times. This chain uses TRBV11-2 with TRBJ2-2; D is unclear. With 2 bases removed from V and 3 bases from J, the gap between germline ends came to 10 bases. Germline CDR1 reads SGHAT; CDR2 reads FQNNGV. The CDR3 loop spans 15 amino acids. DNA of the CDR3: TGTGCCAGCAGCTTACGTCTAGTGGACACCGGGGAGCTGTTTTTT. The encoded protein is CASSLRLVDTGELFF.

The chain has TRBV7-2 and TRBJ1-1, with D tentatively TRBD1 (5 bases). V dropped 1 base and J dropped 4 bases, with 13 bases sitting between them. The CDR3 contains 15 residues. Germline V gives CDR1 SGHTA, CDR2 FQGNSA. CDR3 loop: CASSLDPGPATEAFF. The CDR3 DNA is TGTGCCAGCAGCTTAGATCCAGGGCCCGCCACTGAAGCTTTCTTT.

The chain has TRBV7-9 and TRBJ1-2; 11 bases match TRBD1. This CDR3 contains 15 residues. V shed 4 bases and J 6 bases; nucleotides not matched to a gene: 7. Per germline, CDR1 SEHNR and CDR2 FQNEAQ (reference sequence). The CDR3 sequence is CASSSERTGGHGYTF. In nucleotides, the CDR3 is TGTGCCAGCAGCTCAGAACGGACAGGGGGCCATGGCTACACCTTC.

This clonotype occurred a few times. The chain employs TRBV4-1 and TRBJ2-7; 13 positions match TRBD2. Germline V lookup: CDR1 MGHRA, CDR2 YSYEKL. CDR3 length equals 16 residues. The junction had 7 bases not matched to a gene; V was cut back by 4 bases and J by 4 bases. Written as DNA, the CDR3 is TGCGCCAGCAGCCCCGGACTAGCGGGGGACCTATACGAGCAGTACTTC. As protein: CASSPGLAGDLYEQYF.

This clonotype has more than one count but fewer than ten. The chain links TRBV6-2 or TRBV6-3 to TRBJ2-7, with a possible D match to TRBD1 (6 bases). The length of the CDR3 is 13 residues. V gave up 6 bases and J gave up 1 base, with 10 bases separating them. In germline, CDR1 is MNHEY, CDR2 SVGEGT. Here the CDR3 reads CASREDSSYEQYV. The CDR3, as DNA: TGTGCCAGCAGGGAGGACAGTTCCTACGAGCAGTACGTC.